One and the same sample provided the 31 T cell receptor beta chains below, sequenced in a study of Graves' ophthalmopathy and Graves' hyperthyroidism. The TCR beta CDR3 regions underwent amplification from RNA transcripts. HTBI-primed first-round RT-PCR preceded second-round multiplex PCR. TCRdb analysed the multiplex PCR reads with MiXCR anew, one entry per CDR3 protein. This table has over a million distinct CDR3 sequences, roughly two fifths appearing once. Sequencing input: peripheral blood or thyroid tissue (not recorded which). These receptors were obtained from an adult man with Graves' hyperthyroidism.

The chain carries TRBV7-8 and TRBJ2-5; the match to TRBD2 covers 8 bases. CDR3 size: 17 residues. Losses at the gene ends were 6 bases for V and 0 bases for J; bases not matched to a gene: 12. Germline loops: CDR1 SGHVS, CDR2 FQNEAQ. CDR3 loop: CASRHLAGRGDQETQYF. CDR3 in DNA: TGTGCCAGCAGACACCTCGCCGGGCGGGGGGACCAAGAGACCCAGTACTTC.

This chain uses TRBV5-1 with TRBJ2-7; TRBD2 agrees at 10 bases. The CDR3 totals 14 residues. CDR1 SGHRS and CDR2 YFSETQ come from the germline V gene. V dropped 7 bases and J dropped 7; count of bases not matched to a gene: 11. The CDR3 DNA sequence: TGCGCCAGCTCCAGGGCTAGCGGGAGTGATGAGCAGTACTTC. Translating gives CASSRASGSDEQYF.

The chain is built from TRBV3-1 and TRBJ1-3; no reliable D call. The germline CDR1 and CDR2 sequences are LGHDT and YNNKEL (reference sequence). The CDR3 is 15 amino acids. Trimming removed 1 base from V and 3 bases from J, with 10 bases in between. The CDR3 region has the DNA TGTGCCAGCAGCCAAGCTTGGAGAGATGGAAACACCATATATTTT. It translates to CASSQAWRDGNTIYF.

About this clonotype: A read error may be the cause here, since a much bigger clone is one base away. The CDR3 DNA follows: TGTGCCAGCAGTTACACCGGGACAGTGAGCACTGAAGCTTTCTTT. Protein product: CASSYTGTVSTEAFF. The chain recombines TRBV7-2 with TRBJ1-1, with 7 bases that match TRBD1. From germline, CDR1 is SGHTA and CDR2 FQGNSA. The CDR3 runs 15 residues. Germline trimming cut 6 bases from V and 4 bases from J; bases unmatched to any gene: 11.

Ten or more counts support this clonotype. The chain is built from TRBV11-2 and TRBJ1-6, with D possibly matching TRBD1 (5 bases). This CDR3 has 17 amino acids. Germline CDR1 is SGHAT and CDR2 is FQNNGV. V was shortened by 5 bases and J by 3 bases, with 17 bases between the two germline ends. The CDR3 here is CASSPDSKIRYNSPLHF. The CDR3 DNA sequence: TGTGCCAGCAGCCCTGACAGCAAGATTCGCTATAATTCACCCCTCCACTTT.

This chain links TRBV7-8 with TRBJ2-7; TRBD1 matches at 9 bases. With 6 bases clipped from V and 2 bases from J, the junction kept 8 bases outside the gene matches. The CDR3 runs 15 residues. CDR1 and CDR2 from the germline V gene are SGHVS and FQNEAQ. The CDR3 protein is CASRSGTGRAYEQYF. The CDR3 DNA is TGTGCCAGCAGGTCTGGGACAGGGCGAGCCTACGAGCAGTACTTC.

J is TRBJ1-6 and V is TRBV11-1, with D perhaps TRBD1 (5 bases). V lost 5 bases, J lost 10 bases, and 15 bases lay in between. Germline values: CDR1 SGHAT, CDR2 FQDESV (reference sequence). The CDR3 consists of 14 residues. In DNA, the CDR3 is TGTGCCAGCAGCCCCTGGACGTGGGGCTCACCCCTCCACTTT. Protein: CASSPWTWGSPLHF.

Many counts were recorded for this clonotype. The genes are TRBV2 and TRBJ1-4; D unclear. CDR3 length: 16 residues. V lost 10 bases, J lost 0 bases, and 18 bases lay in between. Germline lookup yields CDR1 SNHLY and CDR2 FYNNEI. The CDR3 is CATNDLKAPTNEKLFF. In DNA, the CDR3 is TGTGCCACCAACGACCTTAAAGCCCCAACTAATGAAAAACTGTTTTTT.

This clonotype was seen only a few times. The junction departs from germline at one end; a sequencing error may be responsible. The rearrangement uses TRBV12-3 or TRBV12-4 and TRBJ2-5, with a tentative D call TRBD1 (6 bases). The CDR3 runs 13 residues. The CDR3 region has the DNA TGTGCCAGCATCCACCCGGGACAAGCGACCCAGTACTTC. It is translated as CASIHPGQATQYF.

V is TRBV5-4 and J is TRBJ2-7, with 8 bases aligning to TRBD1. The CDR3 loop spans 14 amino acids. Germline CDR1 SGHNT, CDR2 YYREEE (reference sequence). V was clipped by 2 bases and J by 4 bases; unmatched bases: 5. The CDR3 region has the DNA TGTGCCAGCAGCTTCTGGGACAGGCGGTACGAGCAGTACTTC. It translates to CASSFWDRRYEQYF.

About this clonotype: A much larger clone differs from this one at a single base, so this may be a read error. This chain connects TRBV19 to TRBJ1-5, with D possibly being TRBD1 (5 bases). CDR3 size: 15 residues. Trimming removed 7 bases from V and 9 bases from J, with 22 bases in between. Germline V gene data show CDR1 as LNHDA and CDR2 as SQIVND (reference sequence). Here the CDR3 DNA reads TGTGCCAGTACTGTTCGGGGAGCCTCAGGGCGGCCCCAGCATTTT. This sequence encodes CASTVRGASGRPQHF.

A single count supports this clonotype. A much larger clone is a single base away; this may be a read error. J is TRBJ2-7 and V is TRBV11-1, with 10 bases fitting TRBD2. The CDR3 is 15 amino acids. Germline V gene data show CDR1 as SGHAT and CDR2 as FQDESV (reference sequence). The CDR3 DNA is TGTGCCAGCAGCCCCGGCCCTAGCGGGAGTAACGAGCAGCACTTC. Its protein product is CASSPGPSGSNEQHF.

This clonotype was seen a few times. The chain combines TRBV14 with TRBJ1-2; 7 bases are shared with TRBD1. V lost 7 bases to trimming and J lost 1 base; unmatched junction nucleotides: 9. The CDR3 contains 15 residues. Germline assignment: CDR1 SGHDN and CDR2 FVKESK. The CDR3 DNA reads TGTGCCAGCAATGACAGGGCCGGTGTTAACTATGGCTACACCTTC. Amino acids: CASNDRAGVNYGYTF.

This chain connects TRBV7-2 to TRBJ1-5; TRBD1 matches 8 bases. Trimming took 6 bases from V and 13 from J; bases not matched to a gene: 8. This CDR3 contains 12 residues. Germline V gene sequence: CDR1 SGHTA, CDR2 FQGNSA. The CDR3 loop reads CASRKQGGTQHF. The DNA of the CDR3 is TGTGCCAGCAGAAAACAGGGGGGCACGCAGCATTTT. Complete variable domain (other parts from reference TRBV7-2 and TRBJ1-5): GAGVSQSPSNKVTEKGKDVELRCDPISGHTALYWYRQSLGQGLEFLIYFQGNSAPDKSGLPSDRFSAERTGGSVSTLTIQRTQQEDSAVYLCASRKQGGTQHFGDGTRLSIL.

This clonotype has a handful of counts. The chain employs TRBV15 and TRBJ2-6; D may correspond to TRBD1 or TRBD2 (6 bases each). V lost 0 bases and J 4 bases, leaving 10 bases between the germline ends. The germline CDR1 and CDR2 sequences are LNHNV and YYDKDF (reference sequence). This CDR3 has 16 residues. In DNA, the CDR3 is TGTGCCACCAGCAGAGAAGGAGGGACAGGGGCCAACGTCCTGACTTTC. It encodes CATSREGGTGANVLTF.

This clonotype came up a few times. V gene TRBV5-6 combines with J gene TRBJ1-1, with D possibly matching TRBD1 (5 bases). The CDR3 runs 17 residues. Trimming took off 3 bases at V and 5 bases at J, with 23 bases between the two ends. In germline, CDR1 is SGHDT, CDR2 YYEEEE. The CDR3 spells CASSSYGRGARGTEAFF. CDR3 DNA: TGTGCCAGCAGCTCCTACGGCAGAGGGGCGAGGGGAACTGAAGCTTTCTTT.

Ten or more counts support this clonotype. The CDR3 DNA is TGTGCCAGCAGCCCCTCAGGGCGATGGACTGAAGCTTTCTTT. This encodes CASSPSGRWTEAFF. The J gene is TRBJ1-1, the V gene TRBV4-2; D may be TRBD1 (5 bases). Per the germline V gene, CDR1 is LGHNA and CDR2 is YNFKEQ. The V end lost 4 bases, the J end lost 5 bases, and 14 bases lay between the germline ends. The CDR3 covers 14 residues.

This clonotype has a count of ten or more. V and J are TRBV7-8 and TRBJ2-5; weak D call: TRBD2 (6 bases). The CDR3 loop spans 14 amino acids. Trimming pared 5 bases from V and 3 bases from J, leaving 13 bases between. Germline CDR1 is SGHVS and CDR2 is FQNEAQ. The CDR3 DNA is TGTGCCAGCAGCCCGGGACTGAACAAAGAGACCCAGTACTTC. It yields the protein CASSPGLNKETQYF.

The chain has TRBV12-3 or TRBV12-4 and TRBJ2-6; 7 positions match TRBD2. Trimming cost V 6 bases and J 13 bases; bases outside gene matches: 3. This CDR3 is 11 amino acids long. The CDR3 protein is CASREGLVLTF. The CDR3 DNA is TGTGCCAGCAGGGAGGGACTAGTCCTGACTTTC.

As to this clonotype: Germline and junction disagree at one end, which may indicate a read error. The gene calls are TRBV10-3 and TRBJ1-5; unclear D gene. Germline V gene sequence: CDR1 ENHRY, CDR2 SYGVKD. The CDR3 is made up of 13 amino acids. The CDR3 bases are TGTGCCAGCAGTGAAGCTCAGGCCACGGCCCCGCATTTT. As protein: CASSEAQATAPHF.

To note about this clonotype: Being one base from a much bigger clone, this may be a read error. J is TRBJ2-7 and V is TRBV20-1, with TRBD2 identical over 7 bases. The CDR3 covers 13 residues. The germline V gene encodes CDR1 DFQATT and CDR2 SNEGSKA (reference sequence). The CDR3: CSASGRDRYEQNF. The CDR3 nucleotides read TGCAGTGCTAGTGGGAGGGATCGATACGAGCAGAACTTC.

CDR3 protein: CASSPPGPLHF. CDR3 DNA: TGTGCCAGTAGTCCCCCGGGACCCCTCCACTTT. V is TRBV19 and J is TRBJ1-6; D is unclear. The CDR3 runs 11 residues. Germline V gene sequence: CDR1 LNHDA, CDR2 SQIVND (reference sequence). Trimming cost V 5 bases and J 12 bases, with 8 bases left between them.

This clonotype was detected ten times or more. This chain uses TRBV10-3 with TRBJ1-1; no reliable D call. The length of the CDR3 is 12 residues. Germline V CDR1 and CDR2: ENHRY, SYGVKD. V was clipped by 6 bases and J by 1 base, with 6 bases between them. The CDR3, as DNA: TGTGCCATCAGCGGACCGAACACTGAAGCTTTCTTT. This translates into CAISGPNTEAFF.

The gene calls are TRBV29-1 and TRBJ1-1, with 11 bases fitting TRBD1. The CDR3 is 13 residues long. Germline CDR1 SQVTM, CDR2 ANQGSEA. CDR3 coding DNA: TGCAGGGGGGACAGGGGGTATGGCACTGAAGCTTTCTTT. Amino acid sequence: CRGDRGYGTEAFF.

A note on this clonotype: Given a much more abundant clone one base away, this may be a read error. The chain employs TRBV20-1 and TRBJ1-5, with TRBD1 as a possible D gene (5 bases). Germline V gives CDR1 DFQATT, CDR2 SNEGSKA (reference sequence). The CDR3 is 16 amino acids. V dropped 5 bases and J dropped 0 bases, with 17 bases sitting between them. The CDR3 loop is CSAGQTPGLSNQPQHF. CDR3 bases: TGCAGTGCTGGCCAGACCCCGGGGCTTAGCAATCAGCCCCAGCATTTT.

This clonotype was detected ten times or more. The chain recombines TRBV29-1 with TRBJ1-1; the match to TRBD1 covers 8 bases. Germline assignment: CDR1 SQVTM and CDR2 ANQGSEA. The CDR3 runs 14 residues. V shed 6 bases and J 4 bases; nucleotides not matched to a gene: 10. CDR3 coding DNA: TGCAGCGTCAGAAGGACAGGGTCAGGCACTGAAGCTTTCTTT. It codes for CSVRRTGSGTEAFF.

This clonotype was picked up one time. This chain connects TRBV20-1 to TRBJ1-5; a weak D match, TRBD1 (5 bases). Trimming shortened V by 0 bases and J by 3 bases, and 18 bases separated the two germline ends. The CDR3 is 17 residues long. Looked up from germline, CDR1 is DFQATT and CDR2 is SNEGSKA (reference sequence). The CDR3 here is CSAREDENGDPNQPQHF. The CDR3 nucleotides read TGCAGTGCTAGAGAAGACGAGAACGGGGACCCCAATCAGCCCCAGCATTTT.

The CDR3 protein is CASSQREDSYYGYTF. CDR3 bases: TGCGCCAGCAGCCAACGGGAAGACAGTTACTATGGCTACACCTTC. V gene TRBV4-1 combines with J gene TRBJ1-2; tentative D call: TRBD1 (5 bases). V gave up 2 bases and J gave up 3 bases, with 13 bases separating them. The CDR3 is 15 amino acids. The germline CDR1 and CDR2 sequences are MGHRA and YSYEKL.

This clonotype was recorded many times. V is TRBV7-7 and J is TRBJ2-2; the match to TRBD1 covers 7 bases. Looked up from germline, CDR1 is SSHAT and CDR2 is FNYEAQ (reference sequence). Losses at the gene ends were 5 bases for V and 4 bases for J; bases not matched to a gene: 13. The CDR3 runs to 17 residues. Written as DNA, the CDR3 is TGTGCCAGCAGCACGACAGGGCCGGGTGGGGTCACCGGGGAGCTGTTTTTT. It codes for CASSTTGPGGVTGELFF. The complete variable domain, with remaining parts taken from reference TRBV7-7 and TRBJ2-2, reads GAGVSQSPRYKVTKRGQDVTLRCDPISSHATLYWYQQALGQGPEFLTYFNYEAQPDKSGLPSDRFSAERPEGSISTLTIQRTEQRDSAMYRCASSTTGPGGVTGELFFGEGSRLTVL.

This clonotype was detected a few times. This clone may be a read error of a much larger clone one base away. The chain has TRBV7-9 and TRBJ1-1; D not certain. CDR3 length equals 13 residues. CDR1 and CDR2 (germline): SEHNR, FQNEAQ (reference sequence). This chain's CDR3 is CASSFRVDTEALF. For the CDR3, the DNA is TGTGCCAGCAGCTTTCGGGTTGATACTGAAGCTCTCTTT.

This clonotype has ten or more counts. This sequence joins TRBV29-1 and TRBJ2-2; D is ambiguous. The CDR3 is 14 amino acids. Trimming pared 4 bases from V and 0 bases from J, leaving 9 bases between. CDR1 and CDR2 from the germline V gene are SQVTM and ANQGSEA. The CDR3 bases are TGCAGCGTTGCACACAGCCCGAACACCGGGGAGCTGTTTTTT. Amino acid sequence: CSVAHSPNTGELFF.